The 10 T cell receptor beta chains reported below all come from one sample, sequenced in a study of blood T cells in healthy people across ages. With a J-beta primer mix and a sample-barcoded 5' primer, a second PCR ran about 7 to 11 cycles. TCRdb re-derived calls from the 5' RACE reads in MiXCR, one entry per CDR3 protein. The sample has about 970,000 distinct CDR3 sequences, roughly 51% seen once. The sequencing input was blood. The source of these receptors is a woman aged 55 to 70 in good health.

This clonotype appeared a few times. The V gene is TRBV6-5, the J gene TRBJ2-5, with 9 bases identical to TRBD1. Germline trimming cut 3 bases from V and 11 bases from J; bases unmatched to any gene: 1. The CDR3 consists of 11 residues. Germline CDR1 and CDR2: MNHEY and SVGAGI. CDR3 nucleotides: TGTGCCAGCAGTTATGGACAGGGGCAGTACTTC. Encoded protein: CASSYGQGQYF.

The V call is TRBV9, the J call TRBJ2-7, with 8 bases that match TRBD1. The V gene's germline CDR1 is SGDLS and CDR2 YYNGEE. V was pared by 0 bases and J by 0 bases, with 8 bases of the junction left unmatched. CDR3 size: 17 residues. In DNA form, the CDR3 reads TGTGCCAGCAGCGTAGAGCCAGGGGGCGAATCCTCCTACGAGCAGTACTTC. Residues: CASSVEPGGESSYEQYF.

This chain links TRBV4-1 with TRBJ2-2; 7 bases agree with TRBD2. CDR1 is MGHRA, CDR2 YSYEKL, per germline. The CDR3 extends over 15 amino acids. V trimming: 8 bases; J trimming: 3 bases; junction bases outside the gene matches: 9. The CDR3 region has the DNA TGCGCCAGCTCTGCGGCTAGCGGCTACACCGGGGAGCTGTTTTTT. Translation gives CASSAASGYTGELFF.

The chain is built from TRBV7-3 and TRBJ2-7, with D possibly being TRBD1 or TRBD2 (5 bases each). Germline V gene data show CDR1 as SGHTA and CDR2 as FQGTGA. CDR3 size: 14 residues. V was trimmed by 5 bases and J by 5 bases, leaving 16 bases between them. CDR3 nucleotide sequence: TGTGCCAGCAGCCGCCTGGGTGGGGGTGACGAGCAGTACTTC. Protein product: CASSRLGGGDEQYF.

This chain uses TRBV20-1 with TRBJ1-2; no firm D call. The length of the CDR3 is 14 residues. Trimming stripped 1 base from V and 7 bases from J, with 16 bases between. Germline V gene data show CDR1 as DFQATT and CDR2 as SNEGSKA (reference sequence). Written as DNA, the CDR3 is TGCAGTGCTAGAGTCGCACAGTGGTGGGTTGGCTACACCTTC. It is translated as CSARVAQWWVGYTF.

The rearrangement links TRBV27 to TRBJ2-7; 12 nucleotides line up with TRBD2. Germline V gene sequence: CDR1 MNHEY, CDR2 SMNVEV (reference sequence). The CDR3 is made up of 15 amino acids. Germline trimming cut 5 bases from V and 7 bases from J; bases unmatched to any gene: 9. CDR3 DNA: TGTGCCAGCAGTAGCCTAGCGGGAGGGCCCAGGGAGCAGTACTTC. It is translated as CASSSLAGGPREQYF.

The rearrangement joins TRBV27 to TRBJ2-2, with TRBD2 matching over 8 bases. With 3 bases clipped from V and 1 base from J, the junction kept 1 base outside the gene matches. Germline V lookup: CDR1 MNHEY, CDR2 SMNVEV (reference sequence). The CDR3 sequence is 15 residues long. The CDR3 DNA sequence: TGTGCCAGCAGTTTCCGGGGGGGGAACACCGGGGAGCTGTTTTTT. As protein: CASSFRGGNTGELFF.

This clonotype has just a few counts. This chain joins TRBV15 and TRBJ2-3; 7 nucleotides align to TRBD2. V was pared by 0 bases and J by 2 bases, with 8 bases of the junction left unmatched. This CDR3 contains 17 residues. Germline V lookup: CDR1 LNHNV, CDR2 YYDKDF (reference sequence). The CDR3 loop reads CATSRDHTAGTTDTQYF. The CDR3 DNA sequence: TGTGCCACCAGCAGAGATCATACAGCGGGGACCACAGATACGCAGTATTTT.

This chain links TRBV20-1 with TRBJ1-4; D is possibly TRBD1 (6 bases). The CDR3 spans 15 residues. Deletions cut 8 bases from V and 8 bases from J, with 24 bases between. Looked up from germline, CDR1 is DFQATT and CDR2 is SNEGSKA (reference sequence). CDR3 sequence reads: CSTQGRAVNREKLFF. The CDR3 DNA reads TGCAGTACACAGGGTCGGGCGGTTAATAGGGAAAAACTGTTTTTT.

This chain joins TRBV2 and TRBJ2-2; D unclear. The CDR3 totals 13 residues. Germline V gene sequence: CDR1 SNHLY, CDR2 FYNNEI. Between the trimmed V and J ends, which lost 8 bases and 6 bases, there was a span of 13 bases. CDR3 DNA sequence: TGTGCCAGCCTTTGGGTTTACCCCGGGGAGCTGTTTTTT. Its protein product is CASLWVYPGELFF.